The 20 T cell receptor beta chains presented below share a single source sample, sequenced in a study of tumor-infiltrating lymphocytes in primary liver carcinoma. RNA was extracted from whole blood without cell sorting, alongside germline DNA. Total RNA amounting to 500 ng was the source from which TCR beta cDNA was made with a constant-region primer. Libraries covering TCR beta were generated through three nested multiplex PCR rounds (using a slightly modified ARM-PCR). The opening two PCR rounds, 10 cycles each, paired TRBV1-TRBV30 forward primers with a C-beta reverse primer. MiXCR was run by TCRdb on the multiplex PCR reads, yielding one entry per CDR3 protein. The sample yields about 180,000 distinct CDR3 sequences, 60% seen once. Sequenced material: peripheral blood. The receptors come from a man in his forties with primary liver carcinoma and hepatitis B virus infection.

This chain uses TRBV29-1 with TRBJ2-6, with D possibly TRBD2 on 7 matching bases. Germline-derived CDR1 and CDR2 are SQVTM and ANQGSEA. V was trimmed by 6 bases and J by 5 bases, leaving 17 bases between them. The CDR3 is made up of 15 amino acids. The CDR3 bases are TGCAGCGTCCCATTGGGGGGGCCGAGGGCCAACGTCCTGACTTTC. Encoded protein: CSVPLGGPRANVLTF.

The CDR3 region is CASSRTPGSGELFF. CDR3 sequence (DNA): TGTGCCAGTAGCCGTACTCCGGGAAGCGGGGAGCTGTTTTTT. V and J are TRBV19 and TRBJ2-2; D possibly corresponds to TRBD2 (5 bases). CDR1 and CDR2 (germline): LNHDA, SQIVND (reference sequence). The length of the CDR3 is 14 residues. Trimming left V 6 bases short and J 7 bases short, with 15 bases between.

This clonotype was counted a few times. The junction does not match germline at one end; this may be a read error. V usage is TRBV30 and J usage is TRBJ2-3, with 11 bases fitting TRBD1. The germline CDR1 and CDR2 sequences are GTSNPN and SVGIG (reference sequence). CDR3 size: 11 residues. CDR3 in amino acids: CAWGTGGFLDF. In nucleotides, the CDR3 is TGTGCCTGGGGGACAGGGGGGTTTCTAGATTTT.

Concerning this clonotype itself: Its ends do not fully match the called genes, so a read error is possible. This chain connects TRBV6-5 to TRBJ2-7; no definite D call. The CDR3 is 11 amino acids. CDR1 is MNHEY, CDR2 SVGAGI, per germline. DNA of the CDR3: TGTGCCAGCAGTTACCTCTACCAGCAGTACTTC. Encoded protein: CASSYLYQQYF.

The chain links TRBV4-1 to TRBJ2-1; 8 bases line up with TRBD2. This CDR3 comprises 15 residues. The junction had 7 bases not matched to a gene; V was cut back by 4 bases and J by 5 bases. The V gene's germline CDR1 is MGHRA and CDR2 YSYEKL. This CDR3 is CASSPTSGHHNEQFF. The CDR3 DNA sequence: TGCGCCAGCAGCCCAACTAGCGGCCACCACAATGAGCAGTTCTTC.

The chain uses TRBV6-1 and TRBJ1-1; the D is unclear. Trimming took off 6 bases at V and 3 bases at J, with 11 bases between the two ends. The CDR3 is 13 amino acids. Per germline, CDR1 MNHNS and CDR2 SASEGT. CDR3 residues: CASRKGRDTEAFF. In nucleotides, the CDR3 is TGTGCCAGCAGGAAAGGGAGGGACACTGAAGCTTTCTTT.

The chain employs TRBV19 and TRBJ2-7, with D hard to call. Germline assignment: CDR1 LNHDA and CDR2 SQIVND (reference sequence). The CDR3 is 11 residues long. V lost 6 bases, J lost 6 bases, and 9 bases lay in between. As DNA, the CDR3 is TGTGCCAGTAGGGTTGGAAGCGAGCAGTACTTC. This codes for CASRVGSEQYF.

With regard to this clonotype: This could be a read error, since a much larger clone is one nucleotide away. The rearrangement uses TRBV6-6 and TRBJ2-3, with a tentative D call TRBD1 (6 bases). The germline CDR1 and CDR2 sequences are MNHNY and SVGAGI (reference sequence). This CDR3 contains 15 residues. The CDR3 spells CASSSPRGSTDTHYF. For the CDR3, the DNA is TGTGCCAGCAGCTCTCCCAGGGGTAGCACAGATACGCACTATTTT.

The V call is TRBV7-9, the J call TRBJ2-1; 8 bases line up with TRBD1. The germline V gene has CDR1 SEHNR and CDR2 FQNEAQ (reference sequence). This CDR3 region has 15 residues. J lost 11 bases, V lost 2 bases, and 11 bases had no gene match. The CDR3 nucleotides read TGTGCCAGCAGCTTAAGGGGGGACAGGAATGGGAAGCAGTTCTTC. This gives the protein CASSLRGDRNGKQFF. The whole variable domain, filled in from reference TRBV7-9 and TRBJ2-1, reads DTGVSQNPRHKITKRGQNVTFRCDPISEHNRLYWYRQTLGQGPEFLTYFQNEAQLEKSRLLSDRFSAERPKGSFSTLEIQRTEQGDSAMYLCASSLRGDRNGKQFFGPGTRLTVL.

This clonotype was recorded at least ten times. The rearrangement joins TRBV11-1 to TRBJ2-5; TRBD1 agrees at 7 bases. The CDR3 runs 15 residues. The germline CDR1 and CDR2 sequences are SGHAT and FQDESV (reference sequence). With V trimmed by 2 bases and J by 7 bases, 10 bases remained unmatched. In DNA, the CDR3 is TGTGCCAGCAGCTTAATCAGGACAGGTTGGGGGACCCAGTACTTC. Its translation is CASSLIRTGWGTQYF.

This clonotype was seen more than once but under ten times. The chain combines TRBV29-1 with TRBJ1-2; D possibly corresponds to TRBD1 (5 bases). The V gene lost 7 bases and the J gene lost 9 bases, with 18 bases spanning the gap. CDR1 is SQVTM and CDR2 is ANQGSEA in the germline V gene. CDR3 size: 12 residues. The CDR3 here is CSGAQTVDSYTF. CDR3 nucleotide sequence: TGCAGCGGTGCCCAGACAGTAGATAGCTACACCTTC.

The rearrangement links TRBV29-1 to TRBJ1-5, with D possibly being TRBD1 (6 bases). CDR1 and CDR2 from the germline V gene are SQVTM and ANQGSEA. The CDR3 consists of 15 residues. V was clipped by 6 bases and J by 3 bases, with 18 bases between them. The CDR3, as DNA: TGCAGCGTGAGAGTCCCAGGGGTCCACAATCAGCCCCAGCATTTT. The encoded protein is CSVRVPGVHNQPQHF.

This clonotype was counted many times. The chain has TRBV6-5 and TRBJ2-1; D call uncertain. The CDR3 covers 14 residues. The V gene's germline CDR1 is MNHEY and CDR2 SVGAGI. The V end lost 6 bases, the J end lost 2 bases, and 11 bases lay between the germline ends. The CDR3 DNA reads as TGTGCCAGCAGCCAGCAGAGGACCTACAATGAGCAGTTCTTC. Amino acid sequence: CASSQQRTYNEQFF.

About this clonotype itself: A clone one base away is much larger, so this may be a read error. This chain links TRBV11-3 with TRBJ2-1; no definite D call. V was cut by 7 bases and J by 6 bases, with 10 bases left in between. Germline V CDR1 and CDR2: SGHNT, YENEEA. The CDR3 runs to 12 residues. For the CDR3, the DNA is TGTGCCAGCAACGCGGATATCAATGAGCAGTTCTTC. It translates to CASNADINEQFF.

The CDR3 nucleotides are TGTGCCTGGACCAAGACAGGGACCTACGAGCAGTACTTC. Translated, it gives CAWTKTGTYEQYF. The rearrangement links TRBV30 to TRBJ2-7; 7 positions match TRBD1. This CDR3 is 13 amino acids long. With 4 bases clipped from V and 2 bases from J, the junction kept 5 bases outside the gene matches. Germline V CDR1 and CDR2: GTSNPN, SVGIG (reference sequence).

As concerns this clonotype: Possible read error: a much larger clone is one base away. This CDR3 reads CSGGQAAYDEQFF. In DNA, the CDR3 is TGCAGCGGAGGACAGGCCGCATACGATGAGCAGTTCTTC. The rearrangement uses TRBV29-1 and TRBJ2-1; 7 bases line up with TRBD1. CDR3 size: 13 residues. Germline CDR1 is SQVTM and CDR2 is ANQGSEA. V shed 7 bases, J shed 8 bases, and the junction held 11 bases outside the gene matches.

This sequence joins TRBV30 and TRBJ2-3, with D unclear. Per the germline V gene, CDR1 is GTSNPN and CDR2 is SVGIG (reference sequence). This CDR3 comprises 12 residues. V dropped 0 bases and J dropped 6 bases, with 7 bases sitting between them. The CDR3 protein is CAWSVGSDTQYF. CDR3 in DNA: TGTGCCTGGAGTGTAGGAAGTGATACGCAGTATTTT. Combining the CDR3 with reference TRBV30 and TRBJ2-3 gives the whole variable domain SQTIHQWPATLVQPVGSPLSLECTVEGTSNPNLYWYRQAAGRGLQLLFYSVGIGQISSEVPQNLSASRPQDRQFILSSKKLLLSDSGFYLCAWSVGSDTQYFGPGTRLTVL.

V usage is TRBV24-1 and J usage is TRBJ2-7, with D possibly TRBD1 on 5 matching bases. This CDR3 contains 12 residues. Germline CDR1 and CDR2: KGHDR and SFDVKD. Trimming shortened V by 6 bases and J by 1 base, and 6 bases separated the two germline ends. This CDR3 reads CATSQGSYEQYF. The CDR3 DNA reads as TGTGCCACCAGTCAGGGATCCTACGAGCAGTACTTC.

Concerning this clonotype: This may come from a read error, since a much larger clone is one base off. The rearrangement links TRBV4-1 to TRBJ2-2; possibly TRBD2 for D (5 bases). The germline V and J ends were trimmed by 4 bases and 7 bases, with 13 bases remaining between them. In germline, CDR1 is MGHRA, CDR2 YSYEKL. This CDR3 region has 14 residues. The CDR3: CASSRPLGFGELFF. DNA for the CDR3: TGCGCCAGCAGCCGGCCACTAGGCTTCGGGGAGCTGTTTTTT.

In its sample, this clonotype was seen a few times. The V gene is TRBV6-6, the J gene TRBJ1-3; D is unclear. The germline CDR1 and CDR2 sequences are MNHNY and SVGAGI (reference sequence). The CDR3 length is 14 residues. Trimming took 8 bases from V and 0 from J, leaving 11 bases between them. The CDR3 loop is CASGDSNSGNTIYF. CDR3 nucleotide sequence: TGTGCCAGCGGGGATTCTAACTCTGGAAACACCATATATTTT.